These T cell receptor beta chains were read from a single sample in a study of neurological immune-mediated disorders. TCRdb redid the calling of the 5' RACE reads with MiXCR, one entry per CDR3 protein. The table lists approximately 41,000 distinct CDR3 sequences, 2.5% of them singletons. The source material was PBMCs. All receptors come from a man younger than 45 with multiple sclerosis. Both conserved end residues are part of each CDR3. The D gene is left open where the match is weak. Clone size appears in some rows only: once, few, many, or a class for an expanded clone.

CDR3nt: TGTGCCAGCAGCCCCAGGACAGGGGGCGATCGGGGCTACACCTTC
CDR3aa: CASSPRTGGDRGYTF
j_gene: TRBJ1-2
abundance: many
d_gene: TRBD1
v_gene: TRBV7-2

CDR3nt: TGTGCCAGCAGTTTCTCGCCAGCACAAGAGACCCAGTACTTC
CDR3aa: CASSFSPAQETQYF
j_gene: TRBJ2-5
abundance: many
d_gene: -
v_gene: TRBV12-3/TRBV12-4

CDR3nt: TGTGCCAGCAGTCGGACAGGGTTAAATGAGCAGTTCTTC
CDR3aa: CASSRTGLNEQFF
j_gene: TRBJ2-1
abundance: many
d_gene: TRBD1
v_gene: TRBV12-3/TRBV12-4

CDR3nt: TGTGCCGGAACACAGACTAGGGGGTACGAGCAGTACTTC
CDR3aa: CAGTQTRGYEQYF
j_gene: TRBJ2-7
abundance: many
d_gene: -
v_gene: TRBV2

CDR3nt: -
CDR3aa: CASSFYICSASDTDTQYF
j_gene: TRBJ2-3
abundance: many
d_gene: -
v_gene: TRBV7-6

CDR3nt: TGTGCCAGCAGAAACCCCGGACGGGCTTTCTTT
CDR3aa: CASRNPGRAFF
j_gene: TRBJ1-1
abundance: many
d_gene: -
v_gene: TRBV6-2/TRBV6-3

CDR3nt: TGTGCCAGCAGTCCCCTGGAGGCCTATGGCTACACCTTC
CDR3aa: CASSPLEAYGYTF
j_gene: TRBJ1-2
abundance: many
d_gene: -
v_gene: TRBV6-5

CDR3nt: TGCAGCGTTGCGAGCGGAAACACTGAAGCTTTCTTT
CDR3aa: CSVASGNTEAFF
j_gene: TRBJ1-1
abundance: many
d_gene: -
v_gene: TRBV29-1

CDR3nt: TGTGCCAGCAGTGAATGGGAGAGCACAGATACGCAGTATTTT
CDR3aa: CASSEWESTDTQYF
j_gene: TRBJ2-3
abundance: many
d_gene: -
v_gene: TRBV6-1

CDR3nt: TGTGCCAGCAGCAGTGGGACAGGGGGCTTGGGCTACAATGAGCAGTTCTTC
CDR3aa: CASSSGTGGLGYNEQFF
j_gene: TRBJ2-1
abundance: many
d_gene: TRBD1
v_gene: TRBV7-9

CDR3nt: TGCAGTGCTAGATACACCGACTATGGCTACACCTTC
CDR3aa: CSARYTDYGYTF
j_gene: TRBJ1-2
abundance: many
d_gene: -
v_gene: TRBV20-1

CDR3nt: TGTGCCAGCAGCCAAAGAGACGGCGACGCCTACGAGCAGTACTTC
CDR3aa: CASSQRDGDAYEQYF
j_gene: TRBJ2-7
abundance: many
d_gene: -
v_gene: TRBV4-2

CDR3nt: TGTGCCAGCAGCCCCACAGGGGACTATGGCTACACCTTC
CDR3aa: CASSPTGDYGYTF
j_gene: TRBJ1-2
abundance: many
d_gene: TRBD1
v_gene: TRBV6-6

CDR3nt: TGTGCCAGCAGGCGACAGGCACAAGGCTCACCCCTCCACTTT
CDR3aa: CASRRQAQGSPLHF
j_gene: TRBJ1-6
abundance: -
d_gene: -
v_gene: TRBV6-5

CDR3nt: TGTGCCAGCAGCCCTATCAGGGGGATCTACGAGCAGTACTTC
CDR3aa: CASSPIRGIYEQYF
j_gene: TRBJ2-7
abundance: many
d_gene: TRBD1
v_gene: TRBV6-2/TRBV6-3

CDR3nt: TGTGCCATCAGTGACCCGGACACCACCCTCACCTACGAGCAGTACTTC
CDR3aa: CAISDPDTTLTYEQYF
j_gene: TRBJ2-7
abundance: -
d_gene: -
v_gene: TRBV10-3

CDR3nt: TGTGCCAGCAGCTTAGCCAGGGGCAGCTACAATGAGCAGTTCTTC
CDR3aa: CASSLARGSYNEQFF
j_gene: TRBJ2-1
abundance: -
d_gene: -
v_gene: TRBV7-6

CDR3nt: TGTGCCAGCAGCTTGGTGGGGAACTCCTACGAGCAGTACTTC
CDR3aa: CASSLVGNSYEQYF
j_gene: TRBJ2-7
abundance: many
d_gene: -
v_gene: TRBV5-4

CDR3nt: TGCGCCAGCAGCCCTGGGGAGCGCACAGATACGCAGTATTTT
CDR3aa: CASSPGERTDTQYF
j_gene: TRBJ2-3
abundance: many
d_gene: -
v_gene: TRBV5-1

CDR3nt: TGTGCCAGCAGCCCGGAAGGAGGGGTTCAGCCCCAGCATTTT
CDR3aa: CASSPEGGVQPQHF
j_gene: TRBJ1-5
abundance: many
d_gene: -
v_gene: TRBV9

CDR3nt: TGCAGTGCTAGAGGCGTCGTCCCCTCGGAGACCCAGTACTTC
CDR3aa: CSARGVVPSETQYF
j_gene: TRBJ2-5
abundance: many
d_gene: -
v_gene: TRBV20-1

CDR3nt: TGTGCCAGCAGTCGCATTATTATCTCCTACAATGAGCAGTTCTTC
CDR3aa: CASSRIIISYNEQFF
j_gene: TRBJ2-1
abundance: many
d_gene: -
v_gene: TRBV28

CDR3nt: TGTGCCAGCAGCCAAGGGGGAACTAGCGAGCAAGAGACCCAGTACTTC
CDR3aa: CASSQGGTSEQETQYF
j_gene: TRBJ2-5
abundance: many
d_gene: TRBD2
v_gene: TRBV4-2

CDR3nt: TGTGCCAGCAGCCCCCCCCCGGGTCCGTTACAAGAGACCCAGTACTTC
CDR3aa: CASSPPPGPLQETQYF
j_gene: TRBJ2-5
abundance: many
d_gene: -
v_gene: TRBV7-9

CDR3nt: TGCAGTGCTAGAGATAAAAACACTGAAGCTTTCTTT
CDR3aa: CSARDKNTEAFF
j_gene: TRBJ1-1
abundance: many
d_gene: -
v_gene: TRBV20-1

CDR3nt: TGTGCCAGCAGGGAAGGATCGACCTATGGCTACACCTTC
CDR3aa: CASREGSTYGYTF
j_gene: TRBJ1-2
abundance: many
d_gene: -
v_gene: TRBV3-1

CDR3nt: TGTGCCAGCAGTGAAGCCCTAAACAGGGGACACTACGAGCAGTACTTC
CDR3aa: CASSEALNRGHYEQYF
j_gene: TRBJ2-7
abundance: many
d_gene: TRBD1
v_gene: TRBV6-1

CDR3nt: TGTGCCAGCAGCTTACCGGACAGGGCCTCTGGAAACACCATATATTTT
CDR3aa: CASSLPDRASGNTIYF
j_gene: TRBJ1-3
abundance: many
d_gene: TRBD1
v_gene: TRBV7-6